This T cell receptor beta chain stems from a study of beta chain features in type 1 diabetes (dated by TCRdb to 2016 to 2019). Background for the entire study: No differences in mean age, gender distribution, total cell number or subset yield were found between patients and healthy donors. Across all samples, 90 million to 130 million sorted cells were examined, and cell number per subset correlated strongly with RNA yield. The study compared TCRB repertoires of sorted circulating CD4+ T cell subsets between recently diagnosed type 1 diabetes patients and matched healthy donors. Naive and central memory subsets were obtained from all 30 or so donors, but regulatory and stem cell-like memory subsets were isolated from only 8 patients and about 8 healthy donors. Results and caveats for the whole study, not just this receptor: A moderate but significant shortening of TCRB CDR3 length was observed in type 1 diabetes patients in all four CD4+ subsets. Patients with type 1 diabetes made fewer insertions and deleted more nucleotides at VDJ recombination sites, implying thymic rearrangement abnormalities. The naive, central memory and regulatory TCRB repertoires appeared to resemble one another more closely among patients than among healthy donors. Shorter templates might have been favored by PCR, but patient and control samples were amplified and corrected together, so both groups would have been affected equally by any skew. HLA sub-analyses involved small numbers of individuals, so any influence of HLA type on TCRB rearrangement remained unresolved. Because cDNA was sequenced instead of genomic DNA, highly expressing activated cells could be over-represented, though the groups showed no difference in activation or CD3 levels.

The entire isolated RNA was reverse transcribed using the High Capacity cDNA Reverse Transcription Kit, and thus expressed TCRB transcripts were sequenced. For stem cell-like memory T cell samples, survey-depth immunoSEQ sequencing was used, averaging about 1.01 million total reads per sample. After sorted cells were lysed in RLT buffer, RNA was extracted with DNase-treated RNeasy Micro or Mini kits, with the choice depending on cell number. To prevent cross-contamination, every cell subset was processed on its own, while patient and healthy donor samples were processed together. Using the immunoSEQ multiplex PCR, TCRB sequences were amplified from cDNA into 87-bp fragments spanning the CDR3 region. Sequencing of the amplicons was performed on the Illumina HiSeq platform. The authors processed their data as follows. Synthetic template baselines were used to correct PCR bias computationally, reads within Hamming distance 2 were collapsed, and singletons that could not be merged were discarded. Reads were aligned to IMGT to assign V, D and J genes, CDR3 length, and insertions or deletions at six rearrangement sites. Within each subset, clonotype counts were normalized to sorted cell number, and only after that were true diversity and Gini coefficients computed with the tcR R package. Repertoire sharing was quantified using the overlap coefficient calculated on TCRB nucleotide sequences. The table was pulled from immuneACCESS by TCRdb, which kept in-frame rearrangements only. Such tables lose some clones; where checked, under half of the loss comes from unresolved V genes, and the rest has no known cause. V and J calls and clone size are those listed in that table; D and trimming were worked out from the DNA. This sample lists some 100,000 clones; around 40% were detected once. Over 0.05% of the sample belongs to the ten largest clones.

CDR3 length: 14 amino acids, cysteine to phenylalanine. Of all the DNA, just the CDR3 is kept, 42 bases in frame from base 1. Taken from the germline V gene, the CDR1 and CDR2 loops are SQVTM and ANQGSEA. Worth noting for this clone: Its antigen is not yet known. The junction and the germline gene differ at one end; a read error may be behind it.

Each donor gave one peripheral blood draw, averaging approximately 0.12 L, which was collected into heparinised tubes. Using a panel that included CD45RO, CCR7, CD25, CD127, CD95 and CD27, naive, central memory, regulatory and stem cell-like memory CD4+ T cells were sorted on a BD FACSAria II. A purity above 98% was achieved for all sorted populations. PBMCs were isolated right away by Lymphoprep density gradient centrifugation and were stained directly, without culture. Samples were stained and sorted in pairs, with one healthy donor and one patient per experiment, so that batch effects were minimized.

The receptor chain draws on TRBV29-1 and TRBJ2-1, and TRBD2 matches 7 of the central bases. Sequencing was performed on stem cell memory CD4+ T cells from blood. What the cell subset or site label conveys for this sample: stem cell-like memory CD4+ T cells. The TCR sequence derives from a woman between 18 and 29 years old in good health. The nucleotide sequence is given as TGCGGCGTTGCGGGGGTCAGCTCCTACAATGAGCAGTTCTTC. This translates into CGVAGVSSYNEQFF.